Below, one T cell receptor (beta chain) is given with its context. In the study's own analysis: Estimates of nucleated cell counts were drawn from the amplification of reference gene primers. TCRdb's table, derived via immunoSEQ multiplex PCR, lists solely in-frame clones and lacks some. V, J and clone size reflect that table, while D and trimming were determined from the DNA. In the table there are some 96,000 clones, about 90% of which are singletons. Trimming took 9 bases from V and 7 from J; bases not matched to a gene: 12. Germline CDR1 LNHDA, CDR2 SQIVND (reference sequence). CDR3 length: 15 residues. The sample is drawn from a study of blood T cell repertoires in COVID-19. About the study: Samples taken during acute and convalescent COVID-19 were collected in the United States, Italy and Spain. PBMCs, B-cell-depleted T cells, or T cells provided the cDNA or gDNA that made up the material.

The rearrangement joins TRBV19 to TRBJ2-2, with 9 bases aligning to TRBD2. Source material: peripheral blood. This clonotype was sampled from a man aged 25-40 years in a cohort sampled during active COVID-19. The CDR3 DNA is TGTGCCAGCCGAACGGGACTAGCTTTGGGCGGGGAGCTGTTTTTT. Amino acids: CASRTGLALGGELFF.